The 3 T cell receptor beta chains below come from one sample, sequenced in a study of shared clonotypes between healthy human individuals. The protocol was immunoSEQ multiplex PCR, while the TCRdb copy is restricted to in-frame clones and leaves out a portion. The repertoire holds 2 million or so clones, 85% to 95% seen once, with more than 0.1% in the top ten. The specimen sequenced was naive CD4+ T cells sorted from blood. Subset denoted: CD45RA+ positively selected. These receptors all come from a man aged 18-30 years in good health.

The genes are TRBV6-1 and TRBJ1-2; a weak D match, TRBD1 (5 bases). Germline-derived CDR1 and CDR2 are MNHNS and SASEGT. The CDR3 consists of 15 residues. V dropped 3 bases and J dropped 3 bases, with 14 bases sitting between them. CDR3 sequence reads: CASSEDGTAYYGYTF. Written as DNA, the CDR3 is TGTGCCAGCAGTGAGGACGGGACCGCGTACTATGGCTACACCTTC.

This chain connects TRBV5-6 to TRBJ1-2; unclear D gene. V was pared by 6 bases and J by 2 bases, with 11 bases between. The germline V gene encodes CDR1 SGHDT and CDR2 YYEEEE. The length of the CDR3 is 13 residues. The CDR3 spells CASTSKGNYGYTF. The CDR3 DNA is TGTGCCAGCACCTCGAAAGGGAACTATGGCTACACCTTC.

This rearrangement joins TRBV9 to TRBJ1-3; D unclear. The CDR3 runs to 16 residues. CDR1 and CDR2 (germline): SGDLS, YYNGEE. Trimming removed 0 bases at V and 2 bases at J, with 12 bases between. The CDR3 region has the DNA TGTGCCAGCAGCGTAGCTGATAGGTCTCCTGGAAACACCATATATTTT. Protein sequence: CASSVADRSPGNTIYF.